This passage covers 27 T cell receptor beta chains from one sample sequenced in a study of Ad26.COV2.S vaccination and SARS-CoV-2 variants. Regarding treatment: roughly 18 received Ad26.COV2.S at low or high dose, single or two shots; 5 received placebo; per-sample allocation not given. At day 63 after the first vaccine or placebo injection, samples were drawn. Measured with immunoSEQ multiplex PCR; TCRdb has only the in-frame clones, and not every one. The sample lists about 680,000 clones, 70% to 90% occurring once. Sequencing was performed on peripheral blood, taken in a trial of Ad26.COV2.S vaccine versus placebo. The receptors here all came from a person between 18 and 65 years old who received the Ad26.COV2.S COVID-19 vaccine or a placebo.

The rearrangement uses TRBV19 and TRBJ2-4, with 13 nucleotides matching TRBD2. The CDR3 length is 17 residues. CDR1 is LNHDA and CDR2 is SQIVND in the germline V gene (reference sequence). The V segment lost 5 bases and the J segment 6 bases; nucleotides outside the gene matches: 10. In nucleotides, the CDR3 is TGTGCCAGTAGTGGGTACGCTACTAGCGGGAGGGTAAACATTCAGTACTTC. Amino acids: CASSGYATSGRVNIQYF.

The CDR3 DNA reads as TGTGCCAGCAGCTTGAGGACAGGGGGTAATTCACCCCTCCACTTT. Amino acids: CASSLRTGGNSPLHF. The chain uses TRBV5-6 and TRBJ1-6; TRBD1 matches 10 bases. With 1 base clipped from V and 6 bases from J, the junction kept 1 base outside the gene matches. The CDR3 is 15 amino acids. Germline CDR1 reads SGHDT; CDR2 reads YYEEEE.

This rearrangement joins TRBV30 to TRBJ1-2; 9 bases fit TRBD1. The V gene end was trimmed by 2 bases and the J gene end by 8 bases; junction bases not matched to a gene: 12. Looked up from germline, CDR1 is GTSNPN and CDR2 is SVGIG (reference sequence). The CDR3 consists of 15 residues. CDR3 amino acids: CAWSPKTGGGEGYTF. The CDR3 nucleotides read TGTGCCTGGAGTCCGAAGACAGGGGGAGGAGAGGGCTACACCTTC.

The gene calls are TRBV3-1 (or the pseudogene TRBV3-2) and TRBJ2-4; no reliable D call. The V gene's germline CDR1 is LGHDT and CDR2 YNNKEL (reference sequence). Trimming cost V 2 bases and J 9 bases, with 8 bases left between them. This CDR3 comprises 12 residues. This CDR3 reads CASSQNRVIQYF. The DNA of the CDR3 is TGTGCCAGCAGCCAAAATCGTGTCATTCAGTACTTC.

The CDR3 nucleotides are TGTGCCAGCAGCTCGGGGGGGAGCCCTTCCTACGAGCAGTACTTC. As protein: CASSSGGSPSYEQYF. V is TRBV5-8 and J is TRBJ2-7; 8 bases match TRBD2. Germline values: CDR1 SGHTS, CDR2 YDEGEE. The V and J ends lost 3 bases and 1 base, in that order; junction bases with no gene match: 6. The CDR3 totals 15 residues.

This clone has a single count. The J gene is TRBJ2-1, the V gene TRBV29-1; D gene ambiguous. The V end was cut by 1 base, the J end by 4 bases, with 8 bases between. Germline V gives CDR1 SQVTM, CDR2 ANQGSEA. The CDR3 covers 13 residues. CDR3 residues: CSVEAGQYNEQFF. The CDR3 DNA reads TGCAGCGTTGAAGCCGGCCAGTACAATGAGCAGTTCTTC.

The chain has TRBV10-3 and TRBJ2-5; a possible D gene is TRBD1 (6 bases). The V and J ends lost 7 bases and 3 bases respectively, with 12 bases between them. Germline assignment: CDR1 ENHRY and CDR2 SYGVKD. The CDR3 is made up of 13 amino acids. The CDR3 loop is CAITPNREETQYF. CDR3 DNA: TGTGCCATCACCCCGAACAGGGAAGAGACCCAGTACTTC.

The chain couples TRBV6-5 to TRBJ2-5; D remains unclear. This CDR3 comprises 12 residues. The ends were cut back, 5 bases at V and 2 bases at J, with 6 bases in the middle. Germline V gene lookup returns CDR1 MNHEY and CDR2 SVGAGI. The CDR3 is CASSPTQETQYF. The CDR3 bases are TGTGCCAGCAGTCCCACGCAAGAGACCCAGTACTTC.

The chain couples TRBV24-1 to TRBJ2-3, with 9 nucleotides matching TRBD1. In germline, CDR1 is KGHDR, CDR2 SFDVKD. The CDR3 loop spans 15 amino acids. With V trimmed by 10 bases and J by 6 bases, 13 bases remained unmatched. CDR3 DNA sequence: TGTGCCACTAGGCACCAAACAGGGGGCGTTGATACGCAGTATTTT. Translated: CATRHQTGGVDTQYF.

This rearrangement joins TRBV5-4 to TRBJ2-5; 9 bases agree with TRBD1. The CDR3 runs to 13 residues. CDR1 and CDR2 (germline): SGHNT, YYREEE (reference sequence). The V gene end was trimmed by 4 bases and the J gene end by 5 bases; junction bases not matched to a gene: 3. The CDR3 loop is CASSPGTGETQYF. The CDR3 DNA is TGTGCCAGCAGCCCCGGGACAGGGGAGACCCAGTACTTC.

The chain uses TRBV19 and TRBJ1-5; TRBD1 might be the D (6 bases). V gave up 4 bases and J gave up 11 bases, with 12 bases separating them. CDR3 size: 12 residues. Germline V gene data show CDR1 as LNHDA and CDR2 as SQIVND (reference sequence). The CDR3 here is CASSTEKGAQHF. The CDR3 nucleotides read TGTGCCAGTAGTACCGAGAAGGGGGCCCAGCATTTT.

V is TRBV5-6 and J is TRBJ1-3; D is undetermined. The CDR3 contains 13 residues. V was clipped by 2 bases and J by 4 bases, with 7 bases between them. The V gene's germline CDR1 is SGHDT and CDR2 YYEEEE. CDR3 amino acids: CASSFPTGNTIYF. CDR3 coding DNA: TGTGCCAGCAGCTTTCCGACCGGAAACACCATATATTTT.

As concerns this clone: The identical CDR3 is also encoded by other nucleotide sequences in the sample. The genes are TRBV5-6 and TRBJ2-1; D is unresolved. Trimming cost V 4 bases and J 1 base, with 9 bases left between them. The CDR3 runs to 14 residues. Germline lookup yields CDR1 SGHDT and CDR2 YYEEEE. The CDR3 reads CASSLGSSYNEQFF. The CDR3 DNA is TGTGCCAGCAGCCTGGGTTCTTCCTACAATGAGCAGTTCTTC. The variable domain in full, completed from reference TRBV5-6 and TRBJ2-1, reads DAGVTQSPTHLIKTRGQQVTLRCSPKSGHDTVSWYQQALGQGPQFIFQYYEEEERQRGNFPDRFSGHQFPNYSSELNVNALLLGDSALYLCASSLGSSYNEQFFGPGTRLTVL.

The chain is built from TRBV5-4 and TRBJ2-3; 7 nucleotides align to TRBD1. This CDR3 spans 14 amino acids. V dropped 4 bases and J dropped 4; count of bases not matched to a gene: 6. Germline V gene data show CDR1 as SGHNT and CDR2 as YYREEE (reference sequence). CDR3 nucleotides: TGTGCCAGCAGCCAAAGACAGGGCTCAGATACGCAGTATTTT. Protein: CASSQRQGSDTQYF.

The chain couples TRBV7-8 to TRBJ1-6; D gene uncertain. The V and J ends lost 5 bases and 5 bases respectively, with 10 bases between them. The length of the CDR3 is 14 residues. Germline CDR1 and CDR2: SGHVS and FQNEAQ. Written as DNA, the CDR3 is TGTGCCAGCAGCGCCACAAGCAATAATTCACCCCTCCACTTT. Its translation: CASSATSNNSPLHF.

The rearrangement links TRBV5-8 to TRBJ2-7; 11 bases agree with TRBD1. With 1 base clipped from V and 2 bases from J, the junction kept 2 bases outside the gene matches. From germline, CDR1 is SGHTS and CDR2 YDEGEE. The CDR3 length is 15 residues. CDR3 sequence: CASSLTDRGPYEQYF. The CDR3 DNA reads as TGTGCCAGCAGCTTGACGGACAGGGGGCCCTACGAGCAGTACTTC.

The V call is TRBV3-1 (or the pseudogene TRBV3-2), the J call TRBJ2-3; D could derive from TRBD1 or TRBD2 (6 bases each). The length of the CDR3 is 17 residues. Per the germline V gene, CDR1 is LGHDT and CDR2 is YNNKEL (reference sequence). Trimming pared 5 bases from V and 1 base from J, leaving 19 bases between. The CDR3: CASSGGPGQSRTDTQYF. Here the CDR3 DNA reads TGTGCCAGCAGCGGGGGGCCCGGACAGTCCCGCACAGATACGCAGTATTTT.

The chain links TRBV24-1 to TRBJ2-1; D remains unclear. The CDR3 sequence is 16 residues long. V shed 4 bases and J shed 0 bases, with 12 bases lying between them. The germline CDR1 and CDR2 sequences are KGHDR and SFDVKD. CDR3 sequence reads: CATSEGRSSSYNEQFF. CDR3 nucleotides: TGTGCCACCAGTGAGGGCAGGTCTAGCTCCTACAATGAGCAGTTCTTC.

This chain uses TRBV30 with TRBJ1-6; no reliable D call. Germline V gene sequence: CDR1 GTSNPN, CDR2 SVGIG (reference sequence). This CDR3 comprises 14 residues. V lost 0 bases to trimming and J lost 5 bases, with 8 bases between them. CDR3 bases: TGTGCCTGGAGTGTCCAGGTCCATAATTCACCCCTCCACTTT. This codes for CAWSVQVHNSPLHF.

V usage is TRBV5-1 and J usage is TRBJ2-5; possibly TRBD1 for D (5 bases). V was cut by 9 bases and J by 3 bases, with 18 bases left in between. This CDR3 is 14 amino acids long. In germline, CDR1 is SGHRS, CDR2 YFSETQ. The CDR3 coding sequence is TGCGCCACCCGAGGACACCCAGGCGAAGAGACCCAGTACTTC. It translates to CATRGHPGEETQYF.

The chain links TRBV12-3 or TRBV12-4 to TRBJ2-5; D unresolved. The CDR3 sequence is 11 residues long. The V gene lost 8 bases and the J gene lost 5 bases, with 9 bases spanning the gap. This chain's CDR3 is CASGVGETQYF. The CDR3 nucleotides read TGTGCCAGCGGGGTAGGGGAGACCCAGTACTTC.

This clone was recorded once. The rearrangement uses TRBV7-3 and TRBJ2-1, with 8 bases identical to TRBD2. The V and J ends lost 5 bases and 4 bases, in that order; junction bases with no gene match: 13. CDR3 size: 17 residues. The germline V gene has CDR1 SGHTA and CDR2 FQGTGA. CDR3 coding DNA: TGTGCCAGCAGCCCACGCGCGCGGGGGGACTCGTACAATGAGCAGTTCTTC. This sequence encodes CASSPRARGDSYNEQFF.

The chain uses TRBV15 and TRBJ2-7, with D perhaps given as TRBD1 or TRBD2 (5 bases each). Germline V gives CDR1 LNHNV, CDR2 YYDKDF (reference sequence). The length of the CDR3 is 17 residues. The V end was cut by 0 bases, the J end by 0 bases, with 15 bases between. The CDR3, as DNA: TGTGCCACCAGCAGAGATTCAAGGGACCTTCTCTCCTACGAGCAGTACTTC. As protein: CATSRDSRDLLSYEQYF.

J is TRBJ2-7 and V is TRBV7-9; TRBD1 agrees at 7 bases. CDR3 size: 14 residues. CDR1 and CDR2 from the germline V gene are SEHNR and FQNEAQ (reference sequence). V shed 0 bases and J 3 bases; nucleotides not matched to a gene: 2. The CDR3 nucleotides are TGTGCCAGCAGCTTAGCGGGACAGAACTACGAGCAGTACTTC. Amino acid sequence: CASSLAGQNYEQYF.

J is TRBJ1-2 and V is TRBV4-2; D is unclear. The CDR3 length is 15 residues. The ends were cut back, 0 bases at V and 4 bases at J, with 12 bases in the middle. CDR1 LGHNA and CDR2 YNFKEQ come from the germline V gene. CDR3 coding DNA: TGTGCCAGCAGCCAAGATTGGAGGGTTAGCTATGGCTACACCTTC. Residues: CASSQDWRVSYGYTF.

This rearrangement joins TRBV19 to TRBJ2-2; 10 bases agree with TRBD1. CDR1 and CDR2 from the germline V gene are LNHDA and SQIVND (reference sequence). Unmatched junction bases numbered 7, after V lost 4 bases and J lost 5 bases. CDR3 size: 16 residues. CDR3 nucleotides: TGTGCCAGTAGTACTAGACAGGGGGCGGTAACCGGGGAGCTGTTTTTT. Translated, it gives CASSTRQGAVTGELFF.

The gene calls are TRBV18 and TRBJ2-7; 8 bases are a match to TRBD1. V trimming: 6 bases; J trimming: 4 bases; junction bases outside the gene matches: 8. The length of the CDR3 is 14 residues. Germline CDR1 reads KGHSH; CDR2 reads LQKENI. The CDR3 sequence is CASSSGTGAYEQYF. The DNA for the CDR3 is TGTGCCAGCTCGTCCGGGACAGGAGCATACGAGCAGTACTTC.